This T cell receptor (beta chain) was identified during a study of shared clonotypes between healthy human individuals. Study results and caveats: Generation probabilities were higher for clonotypes shared across all four sorted-subset donors than for unshared ones. Generally, naive subsets (rather than memory subsets) showed larger estimated richness.

Cells designated naive CD8 were CD45RO-negative and were positively selected for CCR7, with terminally differentiated effector memory CD45RA+ cells excluded. About this clone: Antigen: not known.

V lost 0 bases to trimming and J lost 5 bases, with 5 bases between them. Germline V gene lookup returns CDR1 SEHNR and CDR2 FQNEAQ (reference sequence). The CDR3 is 13 residues long. Repertoires were generated with immunoSEQ multiplex PCR, while TCRdb's copy carries only in-frame clones and drops some. The data hold around 1.9 million clones, with 80% to 95% observed a single time. The chain uses TRBV7-9 and TRBJ2-1, with D unclear. The sequence derives from a man younger than 35 in good health. Some clones in this sample may be carry-over from other donors' samples. Sequencing was done on a sample of naive CD8+ T cells from PBMCs. This CDR3 is CASSLAQDNEQFF. CDR3 nucleotides: TGTGCCAGCAGCTTAGCCCAGGACAATGAGCAGTTCTTC.